This T cell receptor beta chain was observed in a study of tumor and adjacent non-tumor tissue in lung cancer. Three rounds of nested PCR, following a modified ARM-PCR protocol, produced the TCRbeta library. TCRdb reprocessed the multiplex PCR reads with MiXCR, giving one entry per CDR3 protein. The sample holds some 70,000 distinct CDR3 sequences, roughly 75% seen once. This clonotype was recorded at least ten times. This sample's RNA came from whole unsorted tissue. Distant lung tissue was collected more than 3 cm away from the tumor edge. The CDR3 is 13 amino acids. The germline V and J ends were trimmed by 2 bases and 3 bases, with 8 bases remaining between them. Germline CDR1 MNHNY, CDR2 SVGAGI (reference sequence).

The V and J genes are TRBV6-6 and TRBJ2-7; D remains ambiguous. The TCR comes from a woman between 45 and 60 years old with non-small cell lung cancer. The specimen was distant non-tumor lung tissue. CDR3 bases: TGTGCCAGCAGTTACGGCAGTAACTACGAGCAGTACTTC. Its protein product is CASSYGSNYEQYF.